The 21 T cell receptor beta chains below were found in one sample sequenced in a study of OX40 agonist ivuxolimab in advanced cancers. Library preparation used the immunoSEQ multiplex PCR assay. In its TCRdb copy, this immuneACCESS table keeps in-frame sequences only and misses some clones. Where compared with another copy, unresolved V genes explain less than half of these, and the others have no known cause. This sample has about 46,000 clones in its table, and 75% to 90% of those were observed once. The ten largest account for approximately 10% of the sample. The sample in question was CD4+ or CD8+ T cells sorted from blood, obtained in a trial of the OX40 agonist ivuxolimab. The receptors come from an adult with an advanced solid tumor such as melanoma, head and neck, liver or kidney cancer.

This chain joins TRBV14 and TRBJ2-2; D is unclear. This CDR3 is built from 15 residues. Trimming removed 0 bases from V and 2 bases from J, with 7 bases in between. The germline V gene has CDR1 SGHDN and CDR2 FVKESK. CDR3 coding DNA: TGTGCCAGCAGCCAAGAAGGCGTAAACACCGGGGAGCTGTTTTTT. Translating gives CASSQEGVNTGELFF. Variable domain in full (rest from reference TRBV14 and TRBJ2-2): EAGVTQFPSHSVIEKGQTVTLRCDPISGHDNLYWYRRVMGKEIKFLLHFVKESKQDESGMPNNRFLAERTGGTYSTLKVQPAELEDSGVYFCASSQEGVNTGELFFGEGSRLTVL.

The chain uses TRBV6-1 and TRBJ2-7; D not resolved. The CDR3 is 11 amino acids. The V and J ends lost 5 bases and 6 bases respectively, with 8 bases between them. Per germline, CDR1 MNHNS and CDR2 SASEGT. The CDR3 bases are TGTGCCAGCAGTTATGTGACCGAGCAGTACTTC. Protein product: CASSYVTEQYF.

J is TRBJ2-7 and V is TRBV7-6; D unresolved. Trimming left V 5 bases short and J 6 bases short, with 14 bases between. Germline CDR1 SGHVS, CDR2 FNYEAQ. This CDR3 contains 13 residues. The CDR3 DNA reads as TGTGCCAGCAGCCCTTCTAGTCCTGGCGAGCAGTACTTC. Amino acids: CASSPSSPGEQYF.

This clone has just one count. This sequence joins TRBV11-2 and TRBJ2-5; 13 bases agree with TRBD2. Germline CDR1 SGHAT, CDR2 FQNNGV. The V gene end was trimmed by 1 base and the J gene end by 1 base; junction bases not matched to a gene: 6. CDR3 size: 18 residues. The CDR3 here is CASSLATSGRTPQETQYF. For the CDR3, the DNA is TGTGCCAGCAGCTTAGCGACTAGCGGGAGGACCCCCCAAGAGACCCAGTACTTC. The full variable domain, its missing parts supplied by reference TRBV11-2 and TRBJ2-5, is EAGVAQSPRYKIIEKRQSVAFWCNPISGHATLYWYQQILGQGPKLLIQFQNNGVVDDSQLPKDRFSAERLKGVDSTLKIQPAKLEDSAVYLCASSLATSGRTPQETQYFGPGTRLLVL.

The genes are TRBV6-1 and TRBJ1-5; the D is unclear. CDR1 is MNHNS and CDR2 is SASEGT in the germline V gene. The CDR3 covers 15 residues. Trimming removed 3 bases from V and 5 bases from J, with 14 bases in between. CDR3 in DNA: TGTGCCAGCAGTGATTTCGGCGCGGACTATCAGCCCCAGCATTTT. This gives the protein CASSDFGADYQPQHF.

This chain connects TRBV5-1 to TRBJ1-1; 8 bases line up with TRBD1. The CDR3 is 13 amino acids. The V and J ends lost 6 bases and 0 bases, in that order; junction bases with no gene match: 1. Germline CDR1 is SGHRS and CDR2 is YFSETQ. Here the CDR3 DNA reads TGCGCCAGCATGGACAGGGTGAACACTGAAGCTTTCTTT. This sequence encodes CASMDRVNTEAFF.

CDR3 region: CASSADRGPDTQYF. For the CDR3, the DNA is TGTGCCAGCAGCGCGGACAGGGGGCCGGATACGCAGTATTTT. The chain uses TRBV9 and TRBJ2-3; the match to TRBD1 covers 11 bases. The trim removed 3 bases at V and 6 bases at J, leaving 3 bases unmatched. Germline V gene sequence: CDR1 SGDLS, CDR2 YYNGEE. This CDR3 has 14 residues.

The chain links TRBV27 to TRBJ2-1; 7 nucleotides align to TRBD2. CDR1 is MNHEY, CDR2 SMNVEV, per germline (reference sequence). V shed 7 bases and J 9 bases; nucleotides not matched to a gene: 12. The CDR3 consists of 14 residues. CDR3 sequence reads: CASTDGYGEGEQFF. In DNA form, the CDR3 reads TGTGCCAGCACCGATGGTTATGGGGAGGGTGAGCAGTTCTTC.

The J gene is TRBJ2-2, the V gene TRBV9; D may be TRBD1 (6 bases). Trimming cost V 0 bases and J 3 bases, with 9 bases left between them. The CDR3 covers 15 residues. Germline V gene sequence: CDR1 SGDLS, CDR2 YYNGEE. The CDR3 loop reads CASSVASGDTGELFF. DNA of the CDR3: TGTGCCAGCAGCGTAGCATCAGGGGACACCGGGGAGCTGTTTTTT.

This sequence joins TRBV30 and TRBJ2-1, with 8 bases fitting TRBD2. J was trimmed by 2 bases and V by 3 bases; bases with no gene match: 9. CDR1 is GTSNPN and CDR2 is SVGIG in the germline V gene (reference sequence). This CDR3 spans 16 amino acids. CDR3 loop: CAWRLGGLGTYNEQFF. CDR3 bases: TGTGCCTGGAGACTAGGGGGACTAGGGACCTACAATGAGCAGTTCTTC.

The chain recombines TRBV6-6 with TRBJ2-1, with 8 bases fitting TRBD2. J was trimmed by 4 bases and V by 7 bases; bases with no gene match: 6. Germline lookup yields CDR1 MNHNY and CDR2 SVGAGI (reference sequence). This CDR3 has 14 residues. CDR3 DNA: TGTGCCAGCACCATAACGGGGGGGTACAATGAGCAGTTCTTC. Translating gives CASTITGGYNEQFF.

The V and J genes are TRBV27 and TRBJ2-1, with D possibly being TRBD2 (5 bases). The CDR3 loop spans 13 amino acids. In germline, CDR1 is MNHEY, CDR2 SMNVEV (reference sequence). The germline V and J ends were trimmed by 8 bases and 0 bases, with 8 bases remaining between them. CDR3 amino acids: CASGGGSYNEQFF. Here the CDR3 DNA reads TGTGCCAGCGGAGGAGGCTCCTACAATGAGCAGTTCTTC.

The chain recombines TRBV11-2 with TRBJ2-7; the D is unclear. Per the germline V gene, CDR1 is SGHAT and CDR2 is FQNNGV. V was trimmed by 4 bases and J by 3 bases, leaving 7 bases between them. The length of the CDR3 is 12 residues. The CDR3 DNA is TGTGCCAGCAGCTACCAGAGCTACGAGCAGTACTTC. Its translation is CASSYQSYEQYF.

The chain recombines TRBV11-2 with TRBJ1-1, with no clear D. Germline V gene lookup returns CDR1 SGHAT and CDR2 FQNNGV. Trimming left V 4 bases short and J 6 bases short, with 9 bases between. CDR3 length: 12 residues. CDR3 loop: CASSWVGSEAFF. The CDR3 DNA follows: TGTGCCAGCAGCTGGGTTGGTTCTGAAGCTTTCTTT.

The rearrangement joins TRBV15 to TRBJ1-4; the D is unclear. The CDR3 spans 17 residues. CDR1 is LNHNV, CDR2 YYDKDF, per germline (reference sequence). V gave up 7 bases and J gave up 0 bases, with 18 bases separating them. Here the CDR3 reads CATISFDGGTTNEKLFF. The CDR3 coding sequence is TGTGCCACCATCTCCTTCGACGGTGGGACAACTAATGAAAAACTGTTTTTT.

The rearrangement joins TRBV27 to TRBJ2-5; TRBD2 aligns across 10 bases. Germline V lookup: CDR1 MNHEY, CDR2 SMNVEV (reference sequence). The junction had 10 bases not matched to a gene; V was cut back by 4 bases and J by 5 bases. This CDR3 spans 16 amino acids. The chain's CDR3 is CASSSSSGRRSETQYF. The CDR3 DNA is TGTGCCAGCAGTTCTTCTAGCGGGAGACGGTCGGAGACCCAGTACTTC.

This chain links TRBV7-3 with TRBJ1-6; D is unclear. This CDR3 is 16 amino acids long. V was pared by 2 bases and J by 1 base, with 9 bases between. Germline CDR1 reads SGHTA; CDR2 reads FQGTGA. CDR3 sequence (DNA): TGTGCCAGCAGCTTAGGAGCCGTATCCTATAATTCACCCCTCCACTTT. Translating it yields CASSLGAVSYNSPLHF.

This chain connects TRBV13 to TRBJ2-5; no definite D call. V was trimmed by 4 bases and J by 7 bases, leaving 10 bases between them. CDR1 PRHDT and CDR2 FYEKMQ come from the germline V gene (reference sequence). CDR3 size: 12 residues. CDR3 residues: CASSSPLGTQYF. The CDR3 DNA is TGTGCCAGCAGCTCACCCTTGGGGACCCAGTACTTC.

The V call is TRBV4-1, the J call TRBJ2-7, with D maybe TRBD1 (6 bases). V lost 0 bases and J lost 3, with 15 bases in between. The CDR3 sequence is 16 residues long. CDR1 MGHRA and CDR2 YSYEKL come from the germline V gene. The CDR3 coding sequence is TGCGCCAGCAGCCAAGATTGGCAGGGGTTTGTCTACGAGCAGTACTTC. It encodes CASSQDWQGFVYEQYF.

The chain uses TRBV19 and TRBJ2-1; the D gene is possibly TRBD1 (6 bases). V lost 7 bases to trimming and J lost 0 bases, with 13 bases between them. Looked up from germline, CDR1 is LNHDA and CDR2 is SQIVND (reference sequence). This CDR3 is built from 15 residues. In DNA form, the CDR3 reads TGTGCCAGTACAATGACAGGTTCCTCCTACAATGAGCAGTTCTTC. This encodes CASTMTGSSYNEQFF.

The rearrangement uses TRBV9 and TRBJ1-2, with D maybe TRBD1 (5 bases). The CDR3 length is 15 residues. The V end lost 4 bases, the J end lost 0 bases, and 13 bases lay between the germline ends. Germline V gene data show CDR1 as SGDLS and CDR2 as YYNGEE. The CDR3 sequence is CASSPTGTTNYGYTF. CDR3 DNA sequence: TGTGCCAGCAGCCCGACCGGGACGACTAACTATGGCTACACCTTC. The variable domain in full, with the rest retrieved from reference TRBV9 and TRBJ1-2, is DSGVTQTPKHLITATGQRVTLRCSPRSGDLSVYWYQQSLDQGLQFLIQYYNGEERAKGNILERFSAQQFPDLHSELNLSSLELGDSALYFCASSPTGTTNYGYTFGSGTRLTVV.